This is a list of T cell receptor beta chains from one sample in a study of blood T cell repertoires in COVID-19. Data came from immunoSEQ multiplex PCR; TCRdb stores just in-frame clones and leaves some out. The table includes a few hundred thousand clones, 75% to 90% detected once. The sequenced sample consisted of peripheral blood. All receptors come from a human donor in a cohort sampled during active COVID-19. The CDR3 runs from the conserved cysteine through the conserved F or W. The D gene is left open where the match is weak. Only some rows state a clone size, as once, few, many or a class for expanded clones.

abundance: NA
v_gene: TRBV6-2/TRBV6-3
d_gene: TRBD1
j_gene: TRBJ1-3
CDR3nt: TGTGCCAGCAGTGCCGGGACAGGGTCTTCTGGGGCTGGAAACACCATATATTTT
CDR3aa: CASSAGTGSSGAGNTIYF

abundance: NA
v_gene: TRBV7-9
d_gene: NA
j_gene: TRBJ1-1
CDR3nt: TGTGCCAGCAGCACAAGTAAAGTTGAAGCTTTCTTT
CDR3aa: CASSTSKVEAFF

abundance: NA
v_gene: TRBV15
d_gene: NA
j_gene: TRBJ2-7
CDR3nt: TGTGCCACCAGCAGAGATCTTGAGGGCGAGCAGTACTTC
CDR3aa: CATSRDLEGEQYF

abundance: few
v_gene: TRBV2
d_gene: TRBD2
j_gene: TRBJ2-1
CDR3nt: TGTGCCAGCAGTGAAGCGCTTCCGGGGGGTGAGCAGTTCTTC
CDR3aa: CASSEALPGGEQFF

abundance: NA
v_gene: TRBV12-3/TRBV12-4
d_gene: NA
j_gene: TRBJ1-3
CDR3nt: TGTGCCAGCAGTGTAAGTCGGACAGACACCATATATTTT
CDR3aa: CASSVSRTDTIYF

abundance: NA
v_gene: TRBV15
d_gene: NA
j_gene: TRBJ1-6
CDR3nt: TGTGCCACCAGCAGAGACATCAGGGCTCATTCACCCCTCCACTTT
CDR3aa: CATSRDIRAHSPLHF

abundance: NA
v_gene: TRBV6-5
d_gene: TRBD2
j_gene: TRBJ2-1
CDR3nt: TGTGCCAGCAAACCGGGACTAGCAGACAATGAGCAGTTCTTC
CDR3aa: CASKPGLADNEQFF

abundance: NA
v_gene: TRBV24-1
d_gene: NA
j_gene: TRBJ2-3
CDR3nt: TGTGCCACCAGTGATCCGGGATTCACAGATACGCAGTATTTT
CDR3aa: CATSDPGFTDTQYF

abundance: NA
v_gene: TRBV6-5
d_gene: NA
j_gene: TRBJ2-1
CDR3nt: TGTGCCAGCAGTCGAAGCACTAGAGGCGAGCAGTTCTTC
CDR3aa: CASSRSTRGEQFF

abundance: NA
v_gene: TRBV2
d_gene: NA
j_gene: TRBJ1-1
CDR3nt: TGTGCCAGCTGCGGCGTATCGAACACTGAAGCTTTCTTT
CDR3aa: CASCGVSNTEAFF

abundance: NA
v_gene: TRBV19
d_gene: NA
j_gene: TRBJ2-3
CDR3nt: TGTGCCAGTAGGGGCCTGTCGGATACGCAGTATTTT
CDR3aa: CASRGLSDTQYF

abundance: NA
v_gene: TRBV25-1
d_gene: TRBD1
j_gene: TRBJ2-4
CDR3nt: TGTGCCAGCAGTGAAAATCAGGGGGCAACCAAAAACATTCAGTACTTC
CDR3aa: CASSENQGATKNIQYF

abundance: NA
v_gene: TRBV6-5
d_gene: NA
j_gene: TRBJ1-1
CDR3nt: TGTGCCAGCAGTCATAGCAGAGGGGAAGCTTTCTTT
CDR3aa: CASSHSRGEAFF

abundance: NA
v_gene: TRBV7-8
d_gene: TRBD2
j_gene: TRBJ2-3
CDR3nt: TGTGCCAGCAGCATCAACCCGTTGCTAGCGGGAGGGCCGGAGACAGATACGCAGTATTTT
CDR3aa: CASSINPLLAGGPETDTQYF

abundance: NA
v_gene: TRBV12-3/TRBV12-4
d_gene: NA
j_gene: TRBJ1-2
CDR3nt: TGTGCCAGCAGTTTAATCAGGGGTAGCGGCTACACCTTC
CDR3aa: CASSLIRGSGYTF

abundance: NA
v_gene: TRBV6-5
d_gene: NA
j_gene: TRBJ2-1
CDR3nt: TGTGCCAGCAGTTTGGACAGATCCTCCTACAATGAGCAGTTCTTC
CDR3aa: CASSLDRSSYNEQFF

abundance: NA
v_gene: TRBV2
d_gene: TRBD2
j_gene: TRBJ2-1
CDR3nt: TGTGCCAGCAGTTACATCGGGACTAGGTTTCGAGTTAACCCCTACAATGAGCAGTTCTTC
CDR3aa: CASSYIGTRFRVNPYNEQFF

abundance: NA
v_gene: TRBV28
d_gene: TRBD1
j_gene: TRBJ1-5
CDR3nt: TGTGCCAGCAGTTTCGGACAGGGTAAATTATCGCCGCCCCAGCATTTT
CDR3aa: CASSFGQGKLSPPQHF

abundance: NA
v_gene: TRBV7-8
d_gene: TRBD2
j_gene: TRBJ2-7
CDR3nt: TGTGCCAGCAGCCCCGGGACTAGCGGCTACGAGCAGTACTTC
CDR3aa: CASSPGTSGYEQYF

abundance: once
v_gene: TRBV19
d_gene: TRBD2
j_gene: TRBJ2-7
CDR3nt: TGTGCCAGTAGCCGCCTAGCGGGGGGCTCCTACGAGCAGTACTTC
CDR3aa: CASSRLAGGSYEQYF

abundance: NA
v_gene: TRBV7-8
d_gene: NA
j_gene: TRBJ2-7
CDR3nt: TGTGCCAGCAGCTTAGCCAGGGGAGAGCAGTACTTC
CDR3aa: CASSLARGEQYF

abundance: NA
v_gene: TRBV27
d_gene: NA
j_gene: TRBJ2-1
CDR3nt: TGTGCCAGCAGCCAAGGCGGATTTCCCTACAATGAGCAGTTCTTC
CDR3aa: CASSQGGFPYNEQFF

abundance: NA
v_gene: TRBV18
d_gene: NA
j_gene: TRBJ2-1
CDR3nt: TGTGCCAGCTCACCACCTTTGGAGGACGAGCAGTTCTTC
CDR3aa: CASSPPLEDEQFF

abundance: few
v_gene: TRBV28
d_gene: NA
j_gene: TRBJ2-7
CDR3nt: TGTGCCAGCAGTCCCTTCTACGAGCAGTACTTC
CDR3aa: CASSPFYEQYF